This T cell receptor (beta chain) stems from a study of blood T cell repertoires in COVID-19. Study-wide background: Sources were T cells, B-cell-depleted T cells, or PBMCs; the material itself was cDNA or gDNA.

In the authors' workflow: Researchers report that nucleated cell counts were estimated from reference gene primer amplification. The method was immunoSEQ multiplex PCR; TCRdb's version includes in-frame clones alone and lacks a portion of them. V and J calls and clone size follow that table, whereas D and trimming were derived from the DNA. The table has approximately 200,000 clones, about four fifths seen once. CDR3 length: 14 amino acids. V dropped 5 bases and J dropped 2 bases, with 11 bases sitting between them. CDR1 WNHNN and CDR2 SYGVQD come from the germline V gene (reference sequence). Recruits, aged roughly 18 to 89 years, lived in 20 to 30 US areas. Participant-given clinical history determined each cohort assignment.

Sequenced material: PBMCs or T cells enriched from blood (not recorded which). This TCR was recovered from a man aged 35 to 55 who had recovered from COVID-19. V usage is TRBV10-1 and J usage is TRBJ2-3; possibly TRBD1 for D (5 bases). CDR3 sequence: CASSYQGTTDTQYF. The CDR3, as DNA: TGCGCCAGCAGTTACCAGGGAACCACAGATACGCAGTATTTT.